The clone carrying this T cell receptor (beta chain) was observed many times. Its antigen is still unknown. The data belong to a study of T cells after yellow fever vaccination. On the study more broadly: SMART-Seq v4 Ultra Low Input served to prepare low-cell-number fractions. The study, taken as a whole, reports: Clones from primary vaccination mostly reappeared after the booster (roughly 95% CD4, around 90% CD8).

TCR cDNA was made by 5'RACE template switching, adding a universal primer site and UMIs. TCRdb independently ran MiXCR on the 5' RACE reads; one entry per CDR3 protein. The table includes around 330,000 distinct CDR3 sequences, around 4% detected once. The CDR3 spans 13 residues. Germline assignment: CDR1 SQVTM and CDR2 ANQGSEA. Trimming took off 5 bases at V and 5 bases at J, with 13 bases between the two ends. The sequence was collected from a man aged 18 to 30 who received the YFV17D yellow fever vaccine. Specimen: PBMCs, collected on the day of the yellow fever booster vaccination. This chain uses TRBV29-1 with TRBJ1-5; D not certain. The CDR3 spells CSVLDRGDQPQHF. DNA for the CDR3: TGCAGCGTTCTGGACCGAGGAGATCAGCCCCAGCATTTT.